Detailed here is one TCR beta chain. Its antigen is currently unknown. Ranging in age from roughly 6 to 100, the donors were healthy Caucasian individuals from Russia. Drawing of peripheral blood yielded 7.5 to 10 milliliters from each donor. The sample comes from a study of blood T cells in healthy people across ages. PCR was performed a second time for roughly 7 to 12 cycles using a sample-barcoded 5' primer and a J-beta primer mix. From the 5' RACE reads, TCRdb called clonotypes with MiXCR, one entry per CDR3 protein. The table has a few hundred thousand distinct CDR3 sequences, 27% seen once. Trimming took off 4 bases at V and 1 base at J, with 17 bases between the two ends. This CDR3 is 16 amino acids long. Germline-derived CDR1 and CDR2 are SGHDT and YYEEEE. Findings and limits, study-wide: Compared with aged donors, long-lived donors showed fewer expanded clones, suggesting selection.

Sequencing was performed on blood. J is TRBJ2-5 and V is TRBV5-6; D may correspond to TRBD1 or TRBD2 (6 bases each). The TCR was taken from a woman in her 70s in good health. Here the CDR3 DNA reads TGTGCCAGCAGCATGAGGGGGGCAGATACCCAAGAGACCCAGTACTTC. This translates into CASSMRGADTQETQYF.